The rows below give T cell receptor beta chains drawn from one sample of a study of monozygotic twins with inflammatory bowel disease. TCRdb re-called the 5' RACE reads; every CDR3 protein appears as one record, without DNA. This sample contains more than 300,000 distinct CDR3 sequences. The sample was blood. The source of these receptors is a human donor with ulcerative colitis or Crohn's disease, or a healthy co-twin of an affected twin (not recorded which). Both conserved end residues are part of each CDR3. The order of the fields is V gene, J gene, CDR3 protein.

v_call: TRBV7-7; j_call: TRBJ1-4; cdr3_aa: CASSLRLREKLFF
v_call: TRBV10-2; j_call: TRBJ2-3; cdr3_aa: CASTLAGTHDTQYF
v_call: TRBV12-3/TRBV12-4; j_call: TRBJ2-7; cdr3_aa: CASSAARPYEQYF
v_call: TRBV11-2; j_call: TRBJ1-6; cdr3_aa: CASSFSMGGWNSPLHF
v_call: TRBV20-1; j_call: TRBJ1-5; cdr3_aa: CSARERTGNQPQHF
v_call: TRBV5-1; j_call: TRBJ1-2; cdr3_aa: CASSLAQTNYGYTF
v_call: TRBV20-1; j_call: TRBJ2-1; cdr3_aa: CSAKTSGGPYNEQFF
v_call: TRBV15; j_call: TRBJ2-7; cdr3_aa: CATSRDTQGKQYF
v_call: TRBV9; j_call: TRBJ2-6; cdr3_aa: CASSVGVGGNGANVLTF
v_call: TRBV3-1; j_call: TRBJ2-7; cdr3_aa: CASSQAGQGVLRYEQYF
v_call: TRBV7-9; j_call: TRBJ2-3; cdr3_aa: CASSLQLSTDTQYF
v_call: TRBV11-2; j_call: TRBJ1-1; cdr3_aa: CASSLSMNTEAFF
v_call: TRBV12-3/TRBV12-4; j_call: TRBJ1-2; cdr3_aa: CASSLYRRSNYGYTF
v_call: TRBV12-3/TRBV12-4; j_call: TRBJ2-7; cdr3_aa: CASSAPGWGLYEQYF
v_call: TRBV9; j_call: TRBJ2-7; cdr3_aa: CASSVEDSPYEQYF
v_call: TRBV5-1; j_call: TRBJ2-1; cdr3_aa: CASSPLGGLPGDEQFF
v_call: TRBV20-1; j_call: TRBJ2-1; cdr3_aa: CSAREQLGRGSDNEQFF
v_call: TRBV4-2; j_call: TRBJ2-3; cdr3_aa: CASSIRLLSPTDTQYF
v_call: TRBV24-1; j_call: TRBJ2-5; cdr3_aa: CATMDNKGVETQYF
v_call: TRBV18; j_call: TRBJ2-3; cdr3_aa: CASSPSATGEITDTQYF
v_call: TRBV5-1; j_call: TRBJ2-3; cdr3_aa: CASKTSGGYADTQYF
v_call: TRBV20-1; j_call: TRBJ2-3; cdr3_aa: CSARPFRTADTQYF
v_call: TRBV6-1; j_call: TRBJ1-1; cdr3_aa: CASSASGALNTEAFF
v_call: TRBV9; j_call: TRBJ2-3; cdr3_aa: CASSVRARQGSTDTQYF
v_call: TRBV20-1; j_call: TRBJ2-2; cdr3_aa: CSARDRQKTIMTGELFF
v_call: TRBV12-3/TRBV12-4; j_call: TRBJ1-4; cdr3_aa: CASSPEFIPTGEKLFF
v_call: TRBV10-3; j_call: TRBJ2-7; cdr3_aa: CAIRMTGNSYEQYF
v_call: TRBV7-9; j_call: TRBJ2-3; cdr3_aa: CATSDSSTDTQYF
v_call: TRBV6-5; j_call: TRBJ1-1; cdr3_aa: CASSYSFFTEAFF
v_call: TRBV3-1; j_call: TRBJ2-5; cdr3_aa: CASSQEGGQTGQETQYF
v_call: TRBV7-9; j_call: TRBJ1-5; cdr3_aa: CASSLVTGWANQPQHF
v_call: TRBV7-2; j_call: TRBJ1-6; cdr3_aa: CASSQDPGPNSPLHF
v_call: TRBV7-2; j_call: TRBJ2-7; cdr3_aa: CASSPDGTGSYEQYF
v_call: TRBV29-1; j_call: TRBJ2-1; cdr3_aa: CSVETTGRGNEQFF
v_call: TRBV7-3; j_call: TRBJ1-3; cdr3_aa: CASSSYAEAGNTIYF
v_call: TRBV6-5; j_call: TRBJ1-1; cdr3_aa: CASSLDPFREAFF
v_call: TRBV4-3; j_call: TRBJ2-7; cdr3_aa: CASSQEGTGISYEQYF
v_call: TRBV18; j_call: TRBJ2-6; cdr3_aa: CASSPPTGANVLTF
v_call: TRBV20-1; j_call: TRBJ2-3; cdr3_aa: CSASAGGSTDTHYF
v_call: TRBV27; j_call: TRBJ2-1; cdr3_aa: CASRDRVSVGEQFF
v_call: TRBV7-8; j_call: TRBJ2-2; cdr3_aa: CASSQPLGGGANTGELFF
v_call: TRBV3-1; j_call: TRBJ1-1; cdr3_aa: CASSQDSGGGTEAFF
v_call: TRBV20-1; j_call: TRBJ1-5; cdr3_aa: CSAQKPGSNQPQHF
v_call: TRBV18; j_call: TRBJ2-5; cdr3_aa: CASSPRRADQETQYF
v_call: TRBV7-6; j_call: TRBJ2-1; cdr3_aa: CASSHDPGNEQFF
v_call: TRBV20-1; j_call: TRBJ2-1; cdr3_aa: CSARAASGGVYNEQFF
v_call: TRBV27; j_call: TRBJ1-2; cdr3_aa: CASSHTPSRDRGLIGYTF
v_call: TRBV7-3; j_call: TRBJ2-5; cdr3_aa: CASSLIPGGARGTQYF
v_call: TRBV28; j_call: TRBJ2-1; cdr3_aa: CASTPWGREQFF
v_call: TRBV11-2; j_call: TRBJ1-6; cdr3_aa: CASSLMSNSPLHF
v_call: TRBV7-9; j_call: TRBJ2-2; cdr3_aa: CASSLTGGRTGELFF
v_call: TRBV7-9; j_call: TRBJ1-1; cdr3_aa: CASSGTGVRNTEAFF
v_call: TRBV7-2; j_call: TRBJ1-2; cdr3_aa: CASSPGQGQPYGYTF
v_call: TRBV5-1; j_call: TRBJ2-7; cdr3_aa: CASSNQTGPYEQYF
v_call: TRBV19; j_call: TRBJ2-1; cdr3_aa: CASSPGTSYNEQFF
v_call: TRBV5-1; j_call: TRBJ1-5; cdr3_aa: CASSLGTGSRQPQHF
v_call: TRBV7-9; j_call: TRBJ2-2; cdr3_aa: CASSAGRTNTGELFF
v_call: TRBV11-2; j_call: TRBJ2-1; cdr3_aa: CASSLGQSHNEQFF
v_call: TRBV30; j_call: TRBJ1-1; cdr3_aa: CAWILMNTEAFF
v_call: TRBV7-2; j_call: TRBJ2-5; cdr3_aa: CASSMGLAGIQTQYF